Below, 30 T cell receptor beta chains from the same sample are listed, as sequenced in a study of post-analysis software for immune sequencing data. Overall study findings and caveats: In patients, about five TRBV segments were more frequent than in controls, with TRBV5-6, TRBV5-1 and TRBV20-1 among them.

These receptors' targets are unknown. TCR beta libraries were prepared from cDNA with unique molecular identifiers. TCRdb reprocessed the PCR reads with MiXCR, giving one entry per CDR3 protein. The sample shows 150,000 to 200,000 distinct CDR3 sequences, 30% of them seen only once. The source material was blood. These receptors were taken from a girl aged 10-17 years with multiple sclerosis.

This clonotype was seen many times. The chain recombines TRBV10-3 with TRBJ2-5; 7 nucleotides align to TRBD1. V trimming: 7 bases; J trimming: 5 bases; junction bases outside the gene matches: 16. The CDR3 is 16 amino acids. From germline, CDR1 is ENHRY and CDR2 SYGVKD. The CDR3 loop is CAINNLDRAKGETQYF. Written as DNA, the CDR3 is TGTGCCATCAATAATCTCGACAGGGCCAAGGGGGAGACCCAGTACTTC.

This clonotype was recorded many times. The chain links TRBV2 to TRBJ2-1; the match to TRBD1 covers 8 bases. Trimming cost V 2 bases and J 4 bases; bases outside gene matches: 4. The CDR3 totals 15 residues. Germline V lookup: CDR1 SNHLY, CDR2 FYNNEI. As DNA, the CDR3 is TGTGCCAGCAGTGAAAATCGGGACAGGTACAATGAGCAGTTCTTC. Translated, it gives CASSENRDRYNEQFF.

This clonotype has a count of ten or more. V usage is TRBV3-1 and J usage is TRBJ2-7; D ambiguous. CDR1 is LGHDT and CDR2 is YNNKEL in the germline V gene (reference sequence). The CDR3 totals 15 residues. Trimming stripped 0 bases from V and 3 bases from J, with 12 bases between. The CDR3 is CASSQDLVLSYEQYF. DNA for the CDR3: TGTGCCAGCAGCCAAGATCTGGTCTTGAGCTACGAGCAGTACTTC.

Worth noting for this clonotype: Being one base from a much bigger clone, this may be a read error. The gene calls are TRBV12-3 or TRBV12-4 and TRBJ2-1; tentative D call: TRBD2 (6 bases). The CDR3 spans 16 residues. In DNA form, the CDR3 reads TGTACCAGCAGTGTAACCCGCGGGGCCTCCTACAATGAGCAGTTCTTC. This codes for CTSSVTRGASYNEQFF.

In regard to this clonotype: Compared with germline, one end of the junction differs, possibly owing to a read error. The CDR3 loop reads CTSSLGGVALYGYTF. The CDR3 DNA reads TGTACCAGCAGCCTAGGCGGAGTGGCCCTATATGGCTACACCTTC. V is TRBV7-9 and J is TRBJ1-2; D is unclear. Germline-derived CDR1 and CDR2 are SEHNR and FQNEAQ (reference sequence). There are 15 residues in the CDR3.

This clonotype was recorded at least ten times. The genes are TRBV28 and TRBJ1-5; no clear D. The CDR3 consists of 11 residues. Germline V gene data show CDR1 as MDHEN and CDR2 as SYDVKM. The V gene lost 6 bases and the J gene lost 4 bases, with 4 bases spanning the gap. CDR3 in amino acids: CASSGNQPQHF. The DNA for the CDR3 is TGTGCCAGCAGCGGAAATCAGCCCCAGCATTTT.

There are a few counts of this clonotype. The V call is TRBV12-3 or TRBV12-4, the J call TRBJ2-1, with D tentatively TRBD2 (6 bases). V shed 9 bases and J shed 4 bases, with 16 bases lying between them. The CDR3 runs to 14 residues. The CDR3 sequence is CASSPGTLYNEQFF. The CDR3 bases are TGTGCCAGTAGCCCTGGGACTCTTTACAATGAGCAGTTCTTC.

The CDR3 loop is CASSVEQRYNEQYF. As DNA, the CDR3 is TGTGCCAGCAGCGTAGAGCAGAGGTACAATGAGCAGTACTTC. The V and J genes are TRBV9 and TRBJ2-4; D gene uncertain. Germline CDR1 and CDR2: SGDLS and YYNGEE. The CDR3 spans 14 residues. V lost 0 bases and J lost 13, with 17 bases in between. Drawing the rest from reference TRBV9 and TRBJ2-4, the complete variable domain is DSGVTQTPKHLITATGQRVTLRCSPRSGDLSVYWYQQSLDQGLQFLIQYYNGEERAKGNILERFSAQQFPDLHSELNLSSLELGDSALYFCASSVEQRYNEQYFGAGTRLSVL.

As to this clonotype: Being one base from a much bigger clone, this may be a read error. The chain employs TRBV3-1 and TRBJ2-3, with D uncertain. Germline lookup yields CDR1 LGHDT and CDR2 YNNKEL (reference sequence). The CDR3 loop spans 12 amino acids. In DNA form, the CDR3 reads TGTGCCAGCAGCCAGACGTCAGATGCGCAGTATTTT. Translating it yields CASSQTSDAQYF.

This clonotype was seen only a few times. The chain joins TRBV15 to TRBJ2-1, with D unresolved. This CDR3 region has 11 residues. V was cut by 11 bases and J by 0 bases, with 5 bases left in between. CDR1 is LNHNV and CDR2 is YYDKDF in the germline V gene (reference sequence). The CDR3 loop is CAVSSYNEQFF. In DNA form, the CDR3 reads TGTGCCGTCAGCTCCTACAATGAGCAGTTCTTC.

The chain carries TRBV3-1 and TRBJ2-5, with 11 bases aligning to TRBD2. J was trimmed by 1 base and V by 4 bases; bases with no gene match: 5. The CDR3 runs 16 residues. In germline, CDR1 is LGHDT, CDR2 YNNKEL (reference sequence). CDR3 sequence reads: CASSLAGGRAQETQYF. The DNA of the CDR3 is TGTGCCAGCAGCCTAGCGGGAGGGAGGGCCCAAGAGACCCAGTACTTC.

A word on this clonotype: It may be a read error: a sequence one base away is much more abundant. V usage is TRBV5-1 and J usage is TRBJ2-5, with 11 bases lining up with TRBD2. CDR1 is SGHRS, CDR2 YFSETQ, per germline. V shed 4 bases and J 5 bases; nucleotides not matched to a gene: 1. This CDR3 spans 13 amino acids. CDR3: CASSRTSGETQYF. The CDR3 DNA follows: TGCGCCAGCAGCCGGACTAGCGGGGAGACCCAGTACTTC.

This chain joins TRBV29-1 and TRBJ1-3, with D perhaps matching TRBD1 (5 bases). Germline CDR1 and CDR2: SQVTM and ANQGSEA. Trimming removed 5 bases from V and 2 bases from J, with 19 bases in between. There are 16 residues in the CDR3. CDR3 nucleotide sequence: TGCAGCGTTCTCGGGGGACGGACGGCCCCTGGAAACACCATATATTTT. Its translation: CSVLGGRTAPGNTIYF.

This clonotype came up many times. V is TRBV6-2 or TRBV6-3 and J is TRBJ2-5, with D uncertain. Germline V lookup: CDR1 MNHEY, CDR2 SVGEGT. The V and J ends lost 2 bases and 2 bases respectively, with 6 bases between them. This CDR3 is built from 13 residues. This chain's CDR3 is CASSYLVQETQYF. The CDR3 nucleotides are TGTGCCAGCAGTTACCTCGTGCAAGAGACCCAGTACTTC.

This clonotype occurred a few times. J is TRBJ1-1 and V is TRBV28; 9 nucleotides match TRBD1. CDR3 length equals 15 residues. J lost 1 base, V lost 1 base, and 1 base had no gene match. The germline V gene encodes CDR1 MDHEN and CDR2 SYDVKM. In nucleotides, the CDR3 is TGTGCCAGCAGTTTATTGACAGGGGGGAACACTGAAGCTTTCTTT. Its protein product is CASSLLTGGNTEAFF.

This rearrangement joins TRBV20-1 to TRBJ1-4; D not certain. Per germline, CDR1 DFQATT and CDR2 SNEGSKA (reference sequence). The CDR3 runs to 14 residues. V was clipped by 6 bases and J by 3 bases, with 14 bases between them. The CDR3 DNA reads TGCAGTGCCCTGTCGTGGGAGGCTAATGAAAAACTGTTTTTT. Translating gives CSALSWEANEKLFF.

This clonotype was counted ten times or more. This rearrangement joins TRBV28 to TRBJ2-7, with D unresolved. V shed 4 bases and J shed 0 bases, with 10 bases lying between them. Germline-derived CDR1 and CDR2 are MDHEN and SYDVKM. The CDR3 has 14 amino acids. The CDR3 nucleotides are TGTGCCAGCAGTTCTCTGGGATACTCCTACGAGCAGTACTTC. It codes for CASSSLGYSYEQYF. Together with reference TRBV28 and TRBJ2-7, the CDR3 gives the full variable domain: DVKVTQSSRYLVKRTGEKVFLECVQDMDHENMFWYRQDPGLGLRLIYFSYDVKMKEKGDIPEGYSVSREKKERFSLILESASTNQTSMYLCASSSLGYSYEQYFGPGTRLTVT.

V and J are TRBV12-3 or TRBV12-4 and TRBJ2-1; D may match TRBD1 or TRBD2 (6 bases each). Trimming took 3 bases from V and 10 from J, leaving 34 bases between them. This CDR3 contains 20 residues. The CDR3 region is CASSFWTIARGRGRYGEQFF. The CDR3 region has the DNA TGTGCCAGCAGTTTCTGGACTATAGCTCGGGGCAGGGGAAGATATGGCGAGCAGTTCTTC.

This clonotype occurred many times. The chain recombines TRBV4-2 with TRBJ2-1; D unclear. The CDR3 is made up of 12 amino acids. Germline V gene data show CDR1 as LGHNA and CDR2 as YNFKEQ. V was clipped by 0 bases and J by 5 bases, with 2 bases between them. This chain's CDR3 is CASSQENNEQFF. As DNA, the CDR3 is TGTGCCAGCAGCCAAGAGAACAATGAGCAGTTCTTC.

A remark on this clonotype: This may be a read error, as it is one base from a much larger clone. J is TRBJ2-5 and V is TRBV19; TRBD1 matches at 7 bases. Germline lookup yields CDR1 LNHDA and CDR2 SQIVND (reference sequence). This CDR3 is built from 15 residues. CDR3 sequence (DNA): TGTGCCAGTAGTCCCCCGGGACAGTACCAAGGGACCCAGTACTTC. Encoded protein: CASSPPGQYQGTQYF.

V gene TRBV2 combines with J gene TRBJ2-3, with 7 bases lining up with TRBD2. CDR3 length equals 16 residues. J was trimmed by 2 bases and V by 10 bases; bases with no gene match: 15. CDR1 and CDR2 from the germline V gene are SNHLY and FYNNEI. The chain's CDR3 is CATMKAAAGTTDTQYF. CDR3 bases: TGTGCCACCATGAAGGCTGCAGCGGGGACCACAGATACGCAGTATTTT.

In this sample, this clonotype turned up many times. V is TRBV29-1 and J is TRBJ2-5; TRBD2 matches at 12 bases. Germline CDR1 reads SQVTM; CDR2 reads ANQGSEA. The CDR3 sequence is 20 residues long. V lost 3 bases and J lost 2; bases outside the gene matches: 19. CDR3 coding DNA: TGCAGCGTTGAGGCATTTGCTAGCGGGAGGGCCGAGGTCGTACAAGAGACCCAGTACTTC. Its translation is CSVEAFASGRAEVVQETQYF.

The rearrangement joins TRBV5-1 to TRBJ2-2; 8 nucleotides agree with TRBD1. The CDR3 is 16 amino acids. Germline CDR1 and CDR2: SGHRS and YFSETQ. Germline trimming cut 6 bases from V and 5 bases from J; bases unmatched to any gene: 12. The DNA of the CDR3 is TGCGCCAGCATGGCCACCGGACAGGGCGGGACCGGGGAGCTGTTTTTT. Translating it yields CASMATGQGGTGELFF.

This clonotype came up a few times. The rearrangement uses TRBV28 and TRBJ1-5; D remains ambiguous. The germline V gene encodes CDR1 MDHEN and CDR2 SYDVKM. The V and J ends lost 2 bases and 9 bases respectively, with 5 bases between them. The CDR3 sequence is 11 residues long. The CDR3 DNA reads as TGTGCCAGCAGTTTAGGTGGGCCCCAGCATTTT. Amino acid sequence: CASSLGGPQHF.

The genes are TRBV20-1 and TRBJ2-3; 11 bases agree with TRBD2. CDR1 DFQATT and CDR2 SNEGSKA come from the germline V gene (reference sequence). The CDR3 extends over 20 amino acids. J was trimmed by 2 bases and V by 3 bases; bases with no gene match: 19. This CDR3 reads CSASLGQTGLAVTITDTQYF. CDR3 bases: TGCAGTGCTAGTTTAGGCCAAACGGGACTAGCGGTAACGATCACAGATACGCAGTATTTT.

This clonotype was recorded many times. V and J are TRBV6-6 and TRBJ2-7, with a tentative D call TRBD2 (6 bases). The CDR3 loop spans 14 amino acids. Per germline, CDR1 MNHNY and CDR2 SVGAGI (reference sequence). V was cut by 8 bases and J by 4 bases, with 18 bases left in between. In DNA, the CDR3 is TGTGCCAGCTCCCTTGCCGCGGGATCATACGAGCAGTACTTC. Translation: CASSLAAGSYEQYF.

J is TRBJ2-5 and V is TRBV29-1; 8 positions agree with TRBD2. The last part of the DNA fits TRBJ2-7 better; the J call may be wrong. This CDR3 is built from 13 residues. The germline V gene has CDR1 SQVTM and CDR2 ANQGSEA. CDR3 sequence (DNA): TGCAGCGTGAGGGGAAGCGGGAGCTACGAGCAGTACTTC. Amino acids: CSVRGSGSYEQYF.

In regard to this clonotype: This clone may be a read error of a much larger clone one base away. The V call is TRBV6-5, the J call TRBJ2-5; a weak D match, TRBD2 (5 bases). The CDR3 sequence is 13 residues long. Germline CDR1 reads MNHEY; CDR2 reads SVGAGI. The DNA for the CDR3 is TGTACCAGTTTGGATCGGGGATCCCGGAGGCAGTACTTC. Its protein is CTSLDRGSRRQYF.

Turning to this clonotype: A much larger clone differs from this one at a single base, so this may be a read error. J is TRBJ2-7 and V is TRBV20-1, with TRBD2 matching over 7 bases. This CDR3 has 13 amino acids. In germline, CDR1 is DFQATT, CDR2 SNEGSKA (reference sequence). Germline trimming cut 6 bases from V and 7 bases from J; bases unmatched to any gene: 12. Here the CDR3 reads CSAETSRDNEQYF. The DNA of the CDR3 is TGCAGTGCAGAGACTAGCCGTGACAATGAGCAGTACTTC.

In its sample, this clonotype was seen a few times. V and J are TRBV14 and TRBJ2-3; 14 nucleotides line up with TRBD2. Per germline, CDR1 SGHDN and CDR2 FVKESK. The V segment lost 4 bases and the J segment 0 bases; nucleotides outside the gene matches: 6. CDR3 length: 18 amino acids. The CDR3 DNA follows: TGTGCCAGCAGCCTCCGACTAGCGGGAGGGCCAAGCACAGATACGCAGTATTTT. Residues: CASSLRLAGGPSTDTQYF.